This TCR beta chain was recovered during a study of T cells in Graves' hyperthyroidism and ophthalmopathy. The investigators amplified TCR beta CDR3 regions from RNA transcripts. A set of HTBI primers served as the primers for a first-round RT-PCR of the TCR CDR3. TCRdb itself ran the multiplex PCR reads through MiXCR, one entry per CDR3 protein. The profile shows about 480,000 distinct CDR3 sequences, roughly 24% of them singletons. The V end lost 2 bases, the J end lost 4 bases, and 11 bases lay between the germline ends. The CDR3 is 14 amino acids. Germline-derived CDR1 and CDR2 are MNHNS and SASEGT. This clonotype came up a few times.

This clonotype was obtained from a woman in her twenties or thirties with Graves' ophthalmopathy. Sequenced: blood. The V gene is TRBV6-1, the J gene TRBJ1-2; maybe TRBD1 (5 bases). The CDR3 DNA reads TGTGCCAGCAGTGAATCGGGGGACCTCTATGGCTACACCTTC. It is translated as CASSESGDLYGYTF.